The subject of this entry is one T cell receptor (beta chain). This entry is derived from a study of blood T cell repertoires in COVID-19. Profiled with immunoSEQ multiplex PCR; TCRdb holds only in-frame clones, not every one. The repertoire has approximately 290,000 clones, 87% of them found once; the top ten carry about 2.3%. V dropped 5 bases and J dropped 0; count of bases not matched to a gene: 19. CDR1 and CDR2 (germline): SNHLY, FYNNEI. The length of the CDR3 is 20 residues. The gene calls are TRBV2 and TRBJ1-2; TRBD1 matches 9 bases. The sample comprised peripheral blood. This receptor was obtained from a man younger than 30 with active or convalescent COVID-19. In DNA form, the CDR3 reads TGTGCCAGCAGTACCGACCCATTATCCCGGGACAGGGAGACTAACTATGGCTACACCTTC. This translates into CASSTDPLSRDRETNYGYTF.